These 11 T cell receptor beta chains came from one sample sequenced in a study of blood T cell repertoires in COVID-19. Sequencing was performed with immunoSEQ multiplex PCR; in TCRdb, only in-frame clones are kept and a portion is missing. The sample consists of nearly 50,000 clones, around 85% of them appearing once. Sequencing was carried out using peripheral blood. Receptors originate from a human donor in a cohort sampled during active COVID-19.

The V and J genes are TRBV5-1 and TRBJ1-2; 7 bases map to TRBD1. Germline CDR1 reads SGHRS; CDR2 reads YFSETQ. Germline trimming cut 4 bases from V and 8 bases from J; bases unmatched to any gene: 5. The CDR3 contains 12 residues. CDR3 loop: CASSTGARGYTF. The CDR3 region has the DNA TGCGCCAGCAGCACAGGGGCGCGGGGCTACACCTTC.

V is TRBV10-2 and J is TRBJ2-3, with D possibly being TRBD2 (6 bases). The V end lost 3 bases, the J end lost 5 bases, and 18 bases lay between the germline ends. Germline V gene data show CDR1 as WSHSY and CDR2 as SAAADI. This CDR3 is built from 16 residues. Here the CDR3 DNA reads TGCGCCAGCAGTGATACCCGACTAGTAGGAGAAGATACGCAGTATTTT. Protein: CASSDTRLVGEDTQYF.

V usage is TRBV27 and J usage is TRBJ2-7, with 8 nucleotides matching TRBD2. This CDR3 region has 15 residues. Germline V CDR1 and CDR2: MNHEY, SMNVEV (reference sequence). Trimming cost V 3 bases and J 7 bases; bases outside gene matches: 11. The CDR3 bases are TGTGCCAGCAGTTTTCTCTCCGGGAGGGCGAAAGAGCAGTACTTC. This translates into CASSFLSGRAKEQYF.

The V and J genes are TRBV28 and TRBJ2-1, with 11 bases fitting TRBD2. The CDR3 loop spans 15 amino acids. Germline lookup yields CDR1 MDHEN and CDR2 SYDVKM. After removal of 4 bases from V and 5 bases from J, the junction contained 4 bases not matched to a gene. The CDR3 sequence: CASSSAGLADNEQFF. The CDR3 DNA follows: TGTGCCAGCAGTTCCGCGGGACTAGCGGACAATGAGCAGTTCTTC.

CDR3 in amino acids: CASSLAGVRGSPLHF. The DNA of the CDR3 is TGTGCCAGCAGCTTAGCTGGGGTTAGGGGTTCACCCCTCCACTTT. The chain combines TRBV7-9 with TRBJ1-6; tentatively, D is TRBD1 (5 bases). The V gene lost 0 bases and the J gene lost 9 bases, with 12 bases spanning the gap. From germline, CDR1 is SEHNR and CDR2 FQNEAQ (reference sequence). The CDR3 spans 15 residues.

This clone was seen a single time. Germline and junction disagree at one end, which may indicate a read error. The chain links TRBV6-2 or TRBV6-3 to TRBJ2-3; maybe TRBD2 (5 bases). The germline V gene has CDR1 MNHEY and CDR2 SVGEGT. The CDR3 spans 12 residues. The CDR3, as DNA: TGTGCCGGCAGCCCCACGGGGGATACGCAGTATTTT. This gives the protein CAGSPTGDTQYF.

The chain joins TRBV6-5 to TRBJ1-2, with 9 nucleotides matching TRBD1. Losses at the gene ends were 6 bases for V and 2 bases for J; bases not matched to a gene: 7. CDR1 is MNHEY and CDR2 is SVGAGI in the germline V gene. The length of the CDR3 is 15 residues. The CDR3 DNA reads TGTGCCAGCAGATCGGACAGGGGTCAGAACTATGGCTACACCTTC. It codes for CASRSDRGQNYGYTF.

The rearrangement joins TRBV5-8 to TRBJ2-1; D is perhaps TRBD2 (6 bases). The CDR3 is 14 residues long. Germline V gene lookup returns CDR1 SGHTS and CDR2 YDEGEE. Between the trimmed V and J ends, which lost 1 base and 6 bases, there was a span of 11 bases. This chain's CDR3 is CASSLFGRGNEQFF. As DNA, the CDR3 is TGTGCCAGCAGCTTGTTTGGGCGGGGCAATGAGCAGTTCTTC. Looking up the rest from reference TRBV5-8 and TRBJ2-1 gives the full variable domain: EAGVTQSPTHLIKTRGQQATLRCSPISGHTSVYWYQQALGLGLQFLLWYDEGEERNRGNFPPRFSGRQFPNYSSELNVNALELEDSALYLCASSLFGRGNEQFFGPGTRLTVL.

The genes are TRBV18 and TRBJ2-1; TRBD1 aligns across 9 bases. Germline values: CDR1 KGHSH, CDR2 LQKENI. This CDR3 has 14 residues. V lost 1 base, J lost 9 bases, and 4 bases stayed unmatched. In DNA, the CDR3 is TGTGCCAGCTCACCACGGGACAGGGTAGGTGAGCAGTTCTTC. It yields the protein CASSPRDRVGEQFF.

This clone was seen only once. The chain recombines TRBV12-3 or TRBV12-4 with TRBJ1-6, with D unclear. CDR3 length: 12 amino acids. Trimming took off 6 bases at V and 7 bases at J, with 7 bases between the two ends. This chain's CDR3 is CASSPSNSPLHF. The CDR3 DNA reads as TGTGCCAGCAGCCCATCCAATTCACCCCTCCACTTT.

This sequence joins TRBV5-1 and TRBJ2-3, with D perhaps matching TRBD2 (5 bases). Trimming shortened V by 7 bases and J by 7 bases, and 10 bases separated the two germline ends. The CDR3 has 11 residues. CDR1 is SGHRS and CDR2 is YFSETQ in the germline V gene. CDR3 DNA: TGCGCCAGCGTGCTCGGGAATACGCAGTATTTT. Translation: CASVLGNTQYF. Full variable domain (rest looked up from reference TRBV5-1 and TRBJ2-3): KAGVTQTPRYLIKTRGQQVTLSCSPISGHRSVSWYQQTPGQGLQFLFEYFSETQRNKGNFPGRFSGRQFSNSRSEMNVSTLELGDSALYLCASVLGNTQYFGPGTRLTVL.